Shown below are 22 T cell receptor beta chains from a single sample sequenced in a study of blood T cell repertoires in COVID-19. Sequenced by immunoSEQ multiplex PCR; TCRdb stores in-frame clones only, minus some. The sample lists fewer than 100,000 clones, around 87% seen once, with roughly 6.8% in the top ten. The specimen sequenced was peripheral blood. The receptors shown here come from a human donor with acute or convalescent COVID-19. The donor label of this sample is uncertain.

In its sample, this clone was seen a few times. V is TRBV6-1 and J is TRBJ1-3; D not certain. V dropped 3 bases and J dropped 3 bases, with 9 bases sitting between them. This CDR3 is built from 14 residues. Germline CDR1 is MNHNS and CDR2 is SASEGT. The CDR3 nucleotides are TGTGCCAGCAGTGACCGGCTAGGTGGAAACACCATATATTTT. It encodes CASSDRLGGNTIYF.

The V call is TRBV7-2, the J call TRBJ1-5, with a tentative D call TRBD1 (6 bases). This CDR3 contains 14 residues. Trimming removed 7 bases from V and 5 bases from J, with 15 bases in between. CDR1 and CDR2 (germline): SGHTA, FQGNSA. CDR3 nucleotides: TGTGCCAGCACCCTTGACAGGTCGTATCAGCCCCAGCATTTT. It codes for CASTLDRSYQPQHF.

The chain has TRBV2 and TRBJ2-5; 11 bases line up with TRBD2. V was clipped by 7 bases and J by 6 bases; unmatched bases: 10. The CDR3 runs 15 residues. Germline CDR1 reads SNHLY; CDR2 reads FYNNEI. The CDR3, as DNA: TGTGCCAGCATCGTGAATAGCGGGGGGGCCAAGACCCAGTACTTC. This translates into CASIVNSGGAKTQYF.

This sequence joins TRBV5-4 and TRBJ2-2; D is perhaps TRBD1 (7 bases). The V gene's germline CDR1 is SGHNT and CDR2 YYREEE (reference sequence). Between the trimmed V and J ends, which lost 10 bases and 2 bases, there was a span of 18 bases. The CDR3 consists of 15 residues. The CDR3 bases are TGTGCCTACAGGGGAGGAAGCCAAAACACCGGGGAGCTGTTTTTT. The encoded protein is CAYRGGSQNTGELFF.

J is TRBJ1-1 and V is TRBV6-5; D is unclear. Per germline, CDR1 MNHEY and CDR2 SVGAGI. V shed 7 bases and J shed 1 base, with 4 bases lying between them. CDR3 length equals 11 residues. The CDR3 nucleotides are TGTGCCAGCAAACAGAACACTGAAGCTTTCTTT. It yields the protein CASKQNTEAFF.

The chain employs TRBV14 and TRBJ2-7; perhaps TRBD1 as D (6 bases). V lost 4 bases, J lost 9 bases, and 22 bases lay in between. CDR1 and CDR2 (germline): SGHDN, FVKESK. The CDR3 is 15 amino acids. This CDR3 reads CASSPGTTVQRGQYF. The CDR3 DNA follows: TGTGCCAGCAGCCCAGGGACAACTGTGCAACGAGGGCAGTACTTC.

The V and J genes are TRBV10-3 and TRBJ2-3, with D uncertain. Germline V CDR1 and CDR2: ENHRY, SYGVKD. The CDR3 loop spans 14 amino acids. The V gene lost 10 bases and the J gene lost 0 bases, with 14 bases spanning the gap. The CDR3 loop reads CASTSHPSTDTQYF. The DNA for the CDR3 is TGTGCCAGTACCTCACATCCTAGCACAGATACGCAGTATTTT.

V and J are TRBV28 and TRBJ1-2; D gene uncertain. Germline CDR1 and CDR2: MDHEN and SYDVKM. The germline V and J ends were trimmed by 3 bases and 4 bases, with 6 bases remaining between them. This CDR3 has 12 residues. CDR3 DNA: TGTGCCAGCAGTTTGAGAGGCTATGGCTACACCTTC. Encoded protein: CASSLRGYGYTF.

The rearrangement joins TRBV6-5 to TRBJ1-3; no clear D gene. Trimming stripped 5 bases from V and 2 bases from J, with 7 bases between. Germline loops: CDR1 MNHEY, CDR2 SVGAGI. This CDR3 contains 13 residues. As DNA, the CDR3 is TGTGCCAGCAGTCCCTTTCCTGGAAACACCATATATTTT. Its protein is CASSPFPGNTIYF.

The chain combines TRBV5-4 with TRBJ2-1; 8 nucleotides line up with TRBD2. Trimming cost V 1 base and J 3 bases; bases outside gene matches: 12. CDR3 length equals 18 residues. Per the germline V gene, CDR1 is SGHNT and CDR2 is YYREEE (reference sequence). The CDR3 spells CASSLRELRRGVYNEQFF. CDR3 coding DNA: TGTGCCAGCAGCTTGCGTGAGTTGCGGCGGGGGGTCTACAATGAGCAGTTCTTC. Filled out from reference TRBV5-4 and TRBJ2-1, the complete variable domain reads ETGVTQSPTHLIKTRGQQVTLRCSSQSGHNTVSWYQQALGQGPQFIFQYYREEENGRGNFPPRFSGLQFPNYSSELNVNALELDDSALYLCASSLRELRRGVYNEQFFGPGTRLTVL.

This chain links TRBV10-3 with TRBJ1-5; D perhaps matches TRBD1 (6 bases). CDR1 ENHRY and CDR2 SYGVKD come from the germline V gene. Trimming pared 0 bases from V and 1 base from J, leaving 10 bases between. The CDR3 is made up of 16 amino acids. CDR3 sequence (DNA): TGTGCCATCAGTGAGTCCGGACAGAGGAGCAATCAGCCCCAGCATTTT. It is translated as CAISESGQRSNQPQHF.

The chain links TRBV6-4 to TRBJ2-1; 7 bases fit TRBD1. The CDR3 is 13 residues long. V was clipped by 5 bases and J by 5 bases; unmatched bases: 3. Germline V lookup: CDR1 MRHNA, CDR2 SNTAGT. CDR3 coding DNA: TGTGCCAGCAGTAGGGGGCAGAACAATGAGCAGTTCTTC. Protein product: CASSRGQNNEQFF.

This sequence joins TRBV10-3 and TRBJ2-7; D is perhaps TRBD2 (6 bases). This CDR3 comprises 14 residues. Germline V lookup: CDR1 ENHRY, CDR2 SYGVKD. V was pared by 4 bases and J by 4 bases, with 14 bases between. In DNA, the CDR3 is TGTGCCATCAGTGGATGGCTAGCGAGGTACGAGCAGTACTTC. Its protein is CAISGWLARYEQYF.

The chain links TRBV19 to TRBJ1-1; a weak D match, TRBD1 (6 bases). Germline V lookup: CDR1 LNHDA, CDR2 SQIVND (reference sequence). CDR3 length: 14 amino acids. V lost 3 bases to trimming and J lost 8 bases, with 16 bases between them. CDR3 region: CASSIDFDRKEAFF. The CDR3 DNA reads TGTGCCAGTAGTATCGACTTCGACAGGAAAGAAGCTTTCTTT.

V and J are TRBV28 and TRBJ1-2, with 7 bases identical to TRBD1. Germline V gene data show CDR1 as MDHEN and CDR2 as SYDVKM. V shed 6 bases, J shed 0 bases, and the junction held 13 bases outside the gene matches. The length of the CDR3 is 17 residues. CDR3 region: CASSPDREGIANYGYTF. The CDR3 nucleotides read TGTGCCAGCAGCCCTGACAGGGAAGGGATAGCTAACTATGGCTACACCTTC.

This clone was found once. The rearrangement uses TRBV6-5 and TRBJ2-1; 7 bases are shared with TRBD1. This CDR3 spans 15 amino acids. Germline assignment: CDR1 MNHEY and CDR2 SVGAGI. The trim removed 5 bases at V and 4 bases at J, leaving 8 bases unmatched. The CDR3 spells CASSRGPFNYNEQFF. Written as DNA, the CDR3 is TGTGCCAGCAGTAGGGGGCCCTTTAATTACAATGAGCAGTTCTTC.

This CDR3 is CASSMNRGRDGYTF. CDR3 in DNA: TGTGCCAGCAGTATGAACAGGGGGCGGGATGGCTACACCTTC. This chain connects TRBV27 to TRBJ1-2; 9 bases are shared with TRBD1. The junction had 7 bases not matched to a gene; V was cut back by 5 bases and J by 6 bases. Germline values: CDR1 MNHEY, CDR2 SMNVEV (reference sequence). The CDR3 consists of 14 residues.

The V and J genes are TRBV5-1 and TRBJ2-5; 7 bases map to TRBD1. Trimming took 4 bases from V and 1 from J; bases not matched to a gene: 7. Germline V lookup: CDR1 SGHRS, CDR2 YFSETQ. There are 15 residues in the CDR3. The CDR3 DNA reads TGCGCCAGCAGCGAGCAGACAGGGCTCCAAGAGACCCAGTACTTC. Translation: CASSEQTGLQETQYF.

The chain carries TRBV5-8 and TRBJ1-2; TRBD1 matches 7 bases. This CDR3 is built from 15 residues. Germline values: CDR1 SGHTS, CDR2 YDEGEE. V trimming: 5 bases; J trimming: 6 bases; junction bases outside the gene matches: 13. As DNA, the CDR3 is TGTGCCAGCAGAGGGACAGCGTTGGGGTCAAATGGCTACACCTTC. Translation gives CASRGTALGSNGYTF. Together with reference TRBV5-8 and TRBJ1-2, the CDR3 gives the full variable domain: EAGVTQSPTHLIKTRGQQATLRCSPISGHTSVYWYQQALGLGLQFLLWYDEGEERNRGNFPPRFSGRQFPNYSSELNVNALELEDSALYLCASRGTALGSNGYTFGSGTRLTVV.

This chain links TRBV20-1 with TRBJ1-5, with a tentative D call TRBD1 (6 bases). Germline V gene lookup returns CDR1 DFQATT and CDR2 SNEGSKA (reference sequence). The CDR3 contains 15 residues. Trimming stripped 3 bases from V and 3 bases from J, with 15 bases between. The CDR3 DNA reads as TGCAGTGCTAGTCACGAGGGGGTAGTCAATCAGCCCCAGCATTTT. Translation gives CSASHEGVVNQPQHF.

The chain links TRBV18 to TRBJ1-2, with D unresolved. Germline V CDR1 and CDR2: KGHSH, LQKENI. Between the trimmed V and J ends, which lost 3 bases and 8 bases, there was a span of 16 bases. This CDR3 region has 14 residues. CDR3 loop: CASSPGQRHDGYTF. Here the CDR3 DNA reads TGTGCCAGCTCACCCGGCCAACGACATGACGGCTACACCTTC.

This sequence joins TRBV5-6 and TRBJ2-3; 13 bases are a match to TRBD2. CDR1 SGHDT and CDR2 YYEEEE come from the germline V gene. The length of the CDR3 is 17 residues. V was pared by 4 bases and J by 0 bases, with 5 bases of the junction left unmatched. The CDR3 sequence is CASSGTSGVVSTDTQYF. CDR3 nucleotides: TGTGCCAGCAGCGGGACTAGCGGGGTGGTTAGCACAGATACGCAGTATTTT. Complete variable domain (other parts from reference TRBV5-6 and TRBJ2-3): DAGVTQSPTHLIKTRGQQVTLRCSPKSGHDTVSWYQQALGQGPQFIFQYYEEEERQRGNFPDRFSGHQFPNYSSELNVNALLLGDSALYLCASSGTSGVVSTDTQYFGPGTRLTVL.